This is a list of T cell receptor beta chains from one sample in a study of cytomegalovirus exposure and HLA in healthy donors. The repertoire was sequenced with immunoSEQ multiplex PCR; TCRdb's copy has only in-frame clones and lacks some. This table has 150,000 or so clones, 65% to 80% appearing once. The specimen was PBMCs. Receptors were obtained from a man aged 18 to 30 in good health and CMV-seronegative. The CDR3 runs from the conserved cysteine through the conserved F or W. Fields, in order: J gene, V gene, D gene, clone size, CDR3 DNA, CDR3 protein. D genes are given only for firm matches. Clone size is stated in some rows and not others, as once, few, many or a class when expanded.

j_call: TRBJ2-5; v_call: TRBV15; d_call: NA; clone_size: NA; cdr3_nt: TGTGCCACCAGCAGGGGGCGGGGACCTCACGAGACCCAGTACTTC; cdr3_aa: CATSRGRGPHETQYF
j_call: TRBJ2-1; v_call: TRBV16; d_call: NA; clone_size: few; cdr3_nt: TGTGCCAGCAGCCAATCGATCAGGGAAACTTACAATGAGCAGTTCTTC; cdr3_aa: CASSQSIRETYNEQFF
j_call: TRBJ1-1; v_call: TRBV9; d_call: NA; clone_size: NA; cdr3_nt: TGTGCCAGCAGCGTACAGGGGCACACTGAAGCTTTCTTT; cdr3_aa: CASSVQGHTEAFF
j_call: TRBJ1-1; v_call: TRBV11-2; d_call: TRBD1; clone_size: NA; cdr3_nt: TGTGCCAGCAGCCGGACAGGGATGAACACTGAAGCTTTCTTT; cdr3_aa: CASSRTGMNTEAFF
j_call: TRBJ1-5; v_call: TRBV30; d_call: NA; clone_size: NA; cdr3_nt: TGTGCCTGGAGTGCGGGCAGGGAGGTGCAGCCCCAGCATTTT; cdr3_aa: CAWSAGREVQPQHF
j_call: TRBJ2-2; v_call: TRBV4-1; d_call: TRBD2; clone_size: NA; cdr3_nt: TGCGCCAGCAGCCTAGCGGGGTCTAACACCGGGGAGCTGTTTTTT; cdr3_aa: CASSLAGSNTGELFF
j_call: TRBJ1-6; v_call: TRBV27; d_call: NA; clone_size: NA; cdr3_nt: TGTGCCAGCAGTTTATCGCTGGTATGGGGTAGGGGTAATTCACCCCTCCACTTT; cdr3_aa: CASSLSLVWGRGNSPLHF
j_call: TRBJ2-2; v_call: TRBV4-1; d_call: TRBD1; clone_size: NA; cdr3_nt: TGCGCCAGCAGCCAAGATAGGGGGCAGGGGTCTGGCACCGGGGAGCTGTTTTTT; cdr3_aa: CASSQDRGQGSGTGELFF
j_call: TRBJ1-1; v_call: TRBV2; d_call: NA; clone_size: NA; cdr3_nt: TGTGCCAGCAGTGATGGGGGGAACAATCTGAACACTGAAGCTTTCTTT; cdr3_aa: CASSDGGNNLNTEAFF
j_call: TRBJ2-2; v_call: TRBV2; d_call: NA; clone_size: NA; cdr3_nt: TGTGCCAGCAGTGGGGGGGGCTCTAACACCGGGGAGCTGTTTTTT; cdr3_aa: CASSGGGSNTGELFF
j_call: TRBJ1-2; v_call: TRBV29-1; d_call: TRBD1; clone_size: NA; cdr3_nt: TGCAGCGTTTTGTGGGACAGGGCCTCCTATGGAGATGGCTACACCTTC; cdr3_aa: CSVLWDRASYGDGYTF
j_call: TRBJ2-5; v_call: TRBV27; d_call: TRBD1; clone_size: NA; cdr3_nt: TGTGCCAGCAGTTACGGGACAGGGATATTTGAGACCCAGTACTTC; cdr3_aa: CASSYGTGIFETQYF
j_call: TRBJ1-6; v_call: TRBV30; d_call: TRBD1; clone_size: NA; cdr3_nt: TGTGCCTGGAGGGCGACCGGACAGGGAATCTCACCCCTCCACTTT; cdr3_aa: CAWRATGQGISPLHF
j_call: TRBJ1-1; v_call: TRBV4-1; d_call: NA; clone_size: NA; cdr3_nt: TGCGCCAGCAGCCAAGATCATTCGGAGACTGAAGCTTTCTTT; cdr3_aa: CASSQDHSETEAFF
j_call: TRBJ2-7; v_call: TRBV30; d_call: NA; clone_size: NA; cdr3_nt: TGTGCCTGGAGTGGTCCTCCCAACTCCTACGAGCAGTACTTC; cdr3_aa: CAWSGPPNSYEQYF
j_call: TRBJ2-1; v_call: TRBV7-9; d_call: NA; clone_size: NA; cdr3_nt: TGTGCCAGCAGCTTAGCAGCGGTCCGAGATGGGCAGTTCTTC; cdr3_aa: CASSLAAVRDGQFF
j_call: TRBJ1-6; v_call: TRBV7-2; d_call: NA; clone_size: few; cdr3_nt: TGTGCCGGCAGCTCGCCAGCGGGCGCCATCAATTCACCCCTCCACTTT; cdr3_aa: CAGSSPAGAINSPLHF
j_call: TRBJ1-1; v_call: TRBV15; d_call: NA; clone_size: NA; cdr3_nt: TGTGCCACCTCCGAGTTCGGGGGGGCCTACACTGAAGCTTTCTTT; cdr3_aa: CATSEFGGAYTEAFF
j_call: TRBJ1-1; v_call: TRBV28; d_call: TRBD1; clone_size: NA; cdr3_nt: TGTGCCAGCAGTTCACCCGGGACAGTACTCACTGAAGCTTTCTTT; cdr3_aa: CASSSPGTVLTEAFF
j_call: TRBJ2-1; v_call: TRBV13; d_call: NA; clone_size: NA; cdr3_nt: TGTGCCAGCACCCACCCATCGGGACTCCACAATGAGCAGTTCTTC; cdr3_aa: CASTHPSGLHNEQFF
j_call: TRBJ2-2; v_call: TRBV5-1; d_call: NA; clone_size: NA; cdr3_nt: TGCGCCAGCAGGCCGACAGGGAACACCGGGGAGCTGTTTTTT; cdr3_aa: CASRPTGNTGELFF
j_call: TRBJ2-5; v_call: TRBV29-1; d_call: NA; clone_size: NA; cdr3_nt: TGCAGCGTTGCTGGCAGCCTGCCGGGGAGGACCCAGTACTTC; cdr3_aa: CSVAGSLPGRTQYF
j_call: TRBJ1-1; v_call: TRBV6-1; d_call: NA; clone_size: few; cdr3_nt: TGTGCCAGCACCCAAACCGGAGGGATCGAAGCTTTCTTT; cdr3_aa: CASTQTGGIEAFF
j_call: TRBJ1-5; v_call: TRBV5-1; d_call: TRBD1; clone_size: NA; cdr3_nt: TGCGCCAGCAGCTTGACAGGGGGTAATCAGCCCCAGCATTTT; cdr3_aa: CASSLTGGNQPQHF
j_call: TRBJ2-5; v_call: TRBV7-7; d_call: TRBD1; clone_size: NA; cdr3_nt: TGTGCCAGCAGCCTCAACAGGGGGCGGCAGGAGACCCAGTACTTC; cdr3_aa: CASSLNRGRQETQYF
j_call: TRBJ2-1; v_call: TRBV6-5; d_call: NA; clone_size: NA; cdr3_nt: TGTGCCAGCAGTCCCTACCGCAATGAGCAGTTCTTC; cdr3_aa: CASSPYRNEQFF
j_call: TRBJ2-6; v_call: TRBV19; d_call: NA; clone_size: NA; cdr3_nt: TGTGCCAGTAGCCCCCTTTTAGGGGGACGTGGGGCCAACGGCCTGACTTTC; cdr3_aa: CASSPLLGGRGANGLTF
j_call: TRBJ2-1; v_call: TRBV6-1; d_call: NA; clone_size: NA; cdr3_nt: TGTGCCAGCAGAACAGGGGGGGGCTACAATGAGCAGTTCTTC; cdr3_aa: CASRTGGGYNEQFF
j_call: TRBJ1-2; v_call: TRBV11-3; d_call: NA; clone_size: once; cdr3_nt: TGTGCCAGCCCCTCCCACAGCCGACCTGGCTACACCTTC; cdr3_aa: CASPSHSRPGYTF
j_call: TRBJ1-1; v_call: TRBV5-1; d_call: TRBD1; clone_size: NA; cdr3_nt: TGCGCCAGCAGCTACGACAGGGGGCGTTTTAGGCCTGAAGCTTTCTTT; cdr3_aa: CASSYDRGRFRPEAFF
j_call: TRBJ2-1; v_call: TRBV27; d_call: TRBD1; clone_size: NA; cdr3_nt: TGTGCCAGCAGAAAATCAGGGCCCCTCGGGACAGGGGCATCCTACAATGAGCAGTTCTTC; cdr3_aa: CASRKSGPLGTGASYNEQFF
j_call: TRBJ1-6; v_call: TRBV13; d_call: TRBD1; clone_size: NA; cdr3_nt: TGTGCCAGCAGCACTTTAGGACAGGGTAATTCACCCCTCCACTTT; cdr3_aa: CASSTLGQGNSPLHF
j_call: TRBJ2-7; v_call: TRBV7-9; d_call: TRBD2; clone_size: once; cdr3_nt: TGTGCCAGCAGCCCCCGGGCGGAGCGGGGGGCGGACGAGCAGTACTTC; cdr3_aa: CASSPRAERGADEQYF
j_call: TRBJ1-2; v_call: TRBV30; d_call: NA; clone_size: NA; cdr3_nt: TGTGCCTTCTCCTGGGGGCCTTATGGCTACACCTTC; cdr3_aa: CAFSWGPYGYTF
j_call: TRBJ2-3; v_call: TRBV14; d_call: TRBD2; clone_size: NA; cdr3_nt: TGTGCCAGCAGCCAAGAGCCTACTAGCGGATACACAGATACGCAGTATTTT; cdr3_aa: CASSQEPTSGYTDTQYF
j_call: TRBJ2-7; v_call: TRBV19; d_call: TRBD1; clone_size: NA; cdr3_nt: TGTGCCAGTAGTTTAACAGGGGCTCCGGTCTACGAGCAGTACTTC; cdr3_aa: CASSLTGAPVYEQYF
j_call: TRBJ1-2; v_call: TRBV29-1; d_call: NA; clone_size: NA; cdr3_nt: TGCAGCGTTGAAGGGAAGGTATCGGGGAGCTATGGCTACACCTTC; cdr3_aa: CSVEGKVSGSYGYTF
j_call: TRBJ2-7; v_call: TRBV13; d_call: TRBD1; clone_size: NA; cdr3_nt: TGTGCCAGCAGCTCGCCGGGACAGGGCTCCTACGAGCAGTACTTC; cdr3_aa: CASSSPGQGSYEQYF
j_call: TRBJ2-7; v_call: TRBV30; d_call: NA; clone_size: NA; cdr3_nt: TGTGCCTGGAGGCCAGGGGTCAGGGAGCAGTACTTC; cdr3_aa: CAWRPGVREQYF
j_call: TRBJ1-5; v_call: TRBV19; d_call: TRBD1; clone_size: NA; cdr3_nt: TGTGCCAGTAGTATAGCGGGACAGTATCAGCCCCAGCATTTT; cdr3_aa: CASSIAGQYQPQHF
j_call: TRBJ1-1; v_call: TRBV6-4; d_call: NA; clone_size: NA; cdr3_nt: TGTGCCAGCAGTGACTCGGAGGGGAACACTGAAGCTTTCTTT; cdr3_aa: CASSDSEGNTEAFF
j_call: TRBJ2-5; v_call: TRBV4-1; d_call: TRBD1; clone_size: NA; cdr3_nt: TGCGCCAGCAGCCAAGATCTCGAGGCCAGGGGGCGAACGGGGACCCAGTACTTC; cdr3_aa: CASSQDLEARGRTGTQYF
j_call: TRBJ1-2; v_call: TRBV6-1; d_call: TRBD1; clone_size: NA; cdr3_nt: TGTGCCAGCAGTCAAAACAGGGGGGCCTATGGCTACACCTTC; cdr3_aa: CASSQNRGAYGYTF
j_call: TRBJ1-1; v_call: TRBV9; d_call: NA; clone_size: NA; cdr3_nt: TGTGCCAGCAGCCCCACCCCTACCCGCACTGAAGCTTTCTTT; cdr3_aa: CASSPTPTRTEAFF
j_call: TRBJ1-5; v_call: TRBV6-1; d_call: TRBD1; clone_size: few; cdr3_nt: TGTGCCAGCAGTGAGTCAGGGGGCCGGCAGCCCCAGCATTTT; cdr3_aa: CASSESGGRQPQHF
j_call: TRBJ1-2; v_call: TRBV7-8; d_call: NA; clone_size: NA; cdr3_nt: TGTGCCAGCAGCCCGGTGGGCTACACCTTC; cdr3_aa: CASSPVGYTF
j_call: TRBJ1-4; v_call: TRBV18; d_call: TRBD1; clone_size: NA; cdr3_nt: TGTGCCAGCTCACCCGGGACAGGGGCCTCCTATAATGAAAAACTGTTTTTT; cdr3_aa: CASSPGTGASYNEKLFF
j_call: TRBJ2-2; v_call: TRBV5-4; d_call: TRBD1; clone_size: NA; cdr3_nt: TGTGCCAGCAGCTTGGTAGGGGGCGGAAGGACCGGGGAGCTGTTTTTT; cdr3_aa: CASSLVGGGRTGELFF
j_call: TRBJ2-6; v_call: TRBV7-2; d_call: NA; clone_size: few; cdr3_nt: TGTGCCAGCAGCTCCGGGTCTGGGGCCAACGGCCTGACTTTC; cdr3_aa: CASSSGSGANGLTF
j_call: TRBJ2-1; v_call: TRBV7-3; d_call: TRBD1; clone_size: NA; cdr3_nt: TGTGCCAGCAGCCCTGGACAGGGGGCTATCTACAATGAGCAGTTCTTC; cdr3_aa: CASSPGQGAIYNEQFF